These 23 T cell receptor beta chains originate from one sample sequenced in a study of cytomegalovirus exposure and HLA in healthy donors. The study ran its PCR with 60 Vbeta and 13 Jbeta primers. Assay used: immunoSEQ multiplex PCR; TCRdb lists only in-frame clones, some missing. The sample yields 120,000 or so clones, 17% seen once. Input material: PBMCs. The receptors here all came from a female donor in good health and CMV-seropositive.

The V and J genes are TRBV4-3 and TRBJ1-1, with D possibly being TRBD1 (6 bases). Germline assignment: CDR1 LGHNA and CDR2 YSLEER. Trimming removed 1 base at V and 3 bases at J, with 9 bases between. The CDR3 spans 14 residues. DNA of the CDR3: TGCGCCAGCAGCCAAGTTGAGGGGGACACTGAAGCTTTCTTT. It codes for CASSQVEGDTEAFF.

This clone was observed a few times. The chain is built from TRBV28 and TRBJ2-1; the match to TRBD1 covers 7 bases. This CDR3 has 13 amino acids. The V gene end was trimmed by 4 bases and the J gene end by 5 bases; junction bases not matched to a gene: 2. Looked up from germline, CDR1 is MDHEN and CDR2 is SYDVKM. The CDR3 DNA reads TGTGCCAGCAGTTGGGGGACAGACAATGAGCAGTTCTTC. Its protein product is CASSWGTDNEQFF.

The chain is built from TRBV10-3 and TRBJ1-6; TRBD1 might be the D (5 bases). This CDR3 is built from 14 residues. Between the trimmed V and J ends, which lost 3 bases and 7 bases, there was a span of 10 bases. Germline lookup yields CDR1 ENHRY and CDR2 SYGVKD. CDR3: CAISEMGGNSPLHF. DNA for the CDR3: TGTGCCATCAGTGAAATGGGGGGGAATTCACCCCTCCACTTT.

This chain joins TRBV28 and TRBJ2-7, with 8 bases lining up with TRBD1. The CDR3 is 19 amino acids. Germline lookup yields CDR1 MDHEN and CDR2 SYDVKM. The V and J ends lost 4 bases and 4 bases, in that order; junction bases with no gene match: 21. DNA of the CDR3: TGTGCCAGCAGTTCACCGTTAGAAATCCCGGGACAGGATTCATACGAGCAGTACTTC. Translation gives CASSSPLEIPGQDSYEQYF.

The CDR3 bases are TGTGCCAGCAGTTCTCGCCGGTTTCTAGACACTGAAGCTTTCTTT. Translating it yields CASSSRRFLDTEAFF. V usage is TRBV27 and J usage is TRBJ1-1; D remains ambiguous. Germline values: CDR1 MNHEY, CDR2 SMNVEV (reference sequence). Trimming left V 4 bases short and J 3 bases short, with 15 bases between. CDR3 length equals 15 residues.

This clone was counted a few times. V is TRBV15 and J is TRBJ2-2; TRBD2 aligns across 9 bases. The CDR3 loop spans 16 amino acids. V lost 2 bases and J lost 6; bases outside the gene matches: 7. Germline CDR1 LNHNV, CDR2 YYDKDF (reference sequence). The CDR3 bases are TGTGCCACCAGCAGAATAGCGGGGGTGACCTCCGGGGAGCTGTTTTTT. Translated, it gives CATSRIAGVTSGELFF.

The V gene is TRBV10-2, the J gene TRBJ2-2; TRBD1 might be the D (6 bases). The germline V gene encodes CDR1 WSHSY and CDR2 SAAADI. The CDR3 runs 13 residues. V was clipped by 6 bases and J by 6 bases, with 11 bases between them. The CDR3 is CASRTPGAGELFF. The CDR3 nucleotides read TGCGCCAGCAGGACGCCAGGGGCCGGGGAGCTGTTTTTT.

V and J are TRBV5-8 and TRBJ1-5; TRBD1 agrees at 10 bases. Germline V gives CDR1 SGHTS, CDR2 YDEGEE. Trimming cost V 4 bases and J 11 bases; bases outside gene matches: 15. CDR3 size: 16 residues. The CDR3 protein is CASSPFPGQGPLAQHF. Here the CDR3 DNA reads TGTGCCAGCAGCCCGTTTCCGGGACAGGGGCCGTTGGCCCAGCATTTT.

This sequence joins TRBV28 and TRBJ2-5, with D perhaps TRBD2 (5 bases). This CDR3 region has 17 residues. The V end was cut by 1 base, the J end by 3 bases, with 18 bases between. CDR1 MDHEN and CDR2 SYDVKM come from the germline V gene. The CDR3 nucleotides read TGTGCCAGCAGTTTATACTATGATCGGACTGAGAAAGAGACCCAGTACTTC. It codes for CASSLYYDRTEKETQYF.

The chain recombines TRBV2 with TRBJ2-4, with D perhaps matching TRBD1 (5 bases). CDR1 and CDR2 (germline): SNHLY, FYNNEI. The CDR3 is 15 amino acids. Trimming stripped 2 bases from V and 6 bases from J, with 14 bases between. In DNA, the CDR3 is TGTGCCAGCAGTGAAAGTACAGGAACGGGAAACATTCAGTACTTC. This translates into CASSESTGTGNIQYF. The whole variable domain, filled in from reference TRBV2 and TRBJ2-4, reads EPEVTQTPSHQVTQMGQEVILRCVPISNHLYFYWYRQILGQKVEFLVSFYNNEISEKSEIFDDQFSVERPDGSNFTLKIRSTKLEDSAMYFCASSESTGTGNIQYFGAGTRLSVL.

About this clone itself: A far bigger clonotype differs at one base, so this is likely a read error. This rearrangement joins TRBV9 to TRBJ1-6, with D uncertain. Germline-derived CDR1 and CDR2 are SGDLS and YYNGEE. V was shortened by 3 bases and J by 6 bases, with 4 bases between the two germline ends. The CDR3 runs to 12 residues. CDR3 DNA sequence: TGTGCCAGCAGCGCCTCTAATTCACCCCTCCACTTT. It codes for CASSASNSPLHF.

In its sample, this clone was seen a few times. V usage is TRBV7-2 and J usage is TRBJ2-7, with D perhaps TRBD1 (6 bases). The CDR3 extends over 17 amino acids. Trimming took off 5 bases at V and 2 bases at J, with 22 bases between the two ends. The germline gives CDR1 SGHTA, CDR2 FQGNSA. CDR3 sequence reads: CASSLPRGQTPTYEQYF. The CDR3, as DNA: TGTGCCAGCAGCCTTCCAAGAGGACAGACCCCCACCTACGAGCAGTACTTC.

The rearrangement uses TRBV5-1 and TRBJ2-3; tentative D call: TRBD1 (5 bases). V lost 2 bases and J 2 bases, leaving 15 bases between the germline ends. Per the germline V gene, CDR1 is SGHRS and CDR2 is YFSETQ. CDR3 length: 16 residues. In DNA, the CDR3 is TGCGCCAGCAGCTTATCCAGGGCCGACTCCACAGATACGCAGTATTTT. Amino acids: CASSLSRADSTDTQYF.

The sample holds a few counts of this clone. In DNA, the CDR3 is TGTGCCAGCAGCTTTTCCCAGGCCCAGGGTCAGCCCCAGCATTTT. Protein sequence: CASSFSQAQGQPQHF. The chain carries TRBV7-2 and TRBJ1-5, with D perhaps matching TRBD1 (5 bases). Germline V gene data show CDR1 as SGHTA and CDR2 as FQGNSA. V was clipped by 3 bases and J by 6 bases, with 15 bases between them. This CDR3 is 15 amino acids long.

This clone occurred once. The chain carries TRBV27 and TRBJ1-1; 8 positions agree with TRBD1. The CDR3 contains 18 residues. V trimming: 3 bases; J trimming: 1 base; junction bases outside the gene matches: 13. Germline-derived CDR1 and CDR2 are MNHEY and SMNVEV (reference sequence). Written as DNA, the CDR3 is TGTGCCAGCAGTTTCTTCCCCTATTCCGGGACAGGGAACACTGAAGCTTTCTTT. Residues: CASSFFPYSGTGNTEAFF.

The gene calls are TRBV18 and TRBJ2-2; D is undetermined. V lost 2 bases and J lost 0, with 4 bases in between. CDR3 length: 14 residues. In germline, CDR1 is KGHSH, CDR2 LQKENI. The CDR3 DNA follows: TGTGCCAGCTCACCATCCACGAACACCGGGGAGCTGTTTTTT. It codes for CASSPSTNTGELFF.

The chain joins TRBV27 to TRBJ2-5; 7 bases agree with TRBD1. Per the germline V gene, CDR1 is MNHEY and CDR2 is SMNVEV (reference sequence). The CDR3 length is 16 residues. V dropped 6 bases and J dropped 0; count of bases not matched to a gene: 10. CDR3 region: CASRPKGARYQETQYF. Written as DNA, the CDR3 is TGTGCCAGCAGGCCCAAGGGGGCGCGGTACCAAGAGACCCAGTACTTC.

The gene calls are TRBV7-9 and TRBJ1-2, with D possibly matching TRBD1 (5 bases). CDR3 length: 17 amino acids. V was clipped by 3 bases and J by 0 bases, with 17 bases between them. Germline values: CDR1 SEHNR, CDR2 FQNEAQ (reference sequence). The CDR3 region has the DNA TGTGCCAGCAGCTTTTCTGCAGGGCCCGACTCTAACTATGGCTACACCTTC. Protein: CASSFSAGPDSNYGYTF.

The chain uses TRBV29-1 and TRBJ1-1; TRBD1 aligns across 7 bases. The germline CDR1 and CDR2 sequences are SQVTM and ANQGSEA. V trimming: 6 bases; J trimming: 7 bases; junction bases outside the gene matches: 8. This CDR3 spans 12 amino acids. The CDR3 DNA sequence: TGCAGCGTCAGCAGGGGGAGAGGTGAAGCTTTCTTT. Translating it yields CSVSRGRGEAFF.

The gene calls are TRBV7-2 and TRBJ2-1, with a weak D call TRBD2 (5 bases). This CDR3 has 14 amino acids. Germline V gene sequence: CDR1 SGHTA, CDR2 FQGNSA. V lost 5 bases to trimming and J lost 12 bases, with 20 bases between them. CDR3 residues: CASSPINGVAGQFF. CDR3 sequence (DNA): TGTGCCAGCAGCCCTATTAACGGGGTTGCGGGGCAGTTCTTC.

This clone was counted between two and nine times. V and J are TRBV28 and TRBJ2-5; 8 bases map to TRBD2. V gave up 4 bases and J gave up 2 bases; unmatched junction bases: 9. Germline V gene lookup returns CDR1 MDHEN and CDR2 SYDVKM. This CDR3 contains 16 residues. The CDR3 region has the DNA TGTGCCAGCAGTTACTGGAATTTAGCGGGACAAGAGACCCAGTACTTC. It is translated as CASSYWNLAGQETQYF.

J is TRBJ1-3 and V is TRBV29-1; the match to TRBD1 covers 8 bases. The germline V gene encodes CDR1 SQVTM and CDR2 ANQGSEA. This CDR3 has 14 amino acids. The junction had 7 bases not matched to a gene; V was cut back by 5 bases and J by 4 bases. The CDR3 DNA is TGCAGCGTTTCAGGACAGGGTGGAGGAAACACCATATATTTT. Translated, it gives CSVSGQGGGNTIYF.

The CDR3 DNA is TGTGCCAGCAGTTACTCTCAGGGGCTCCCCTACACCTTC. Residues: CASSYSQGLPYTF. The chain joins TRBV6-5 to TRBJ1-2; D is perhaps TRBD1 (6 bases). V lost 0 bases, J lost 10 bases, and 12 bases lay in between. CDR3 size: 13 residues. Per germline, CDR1 MNHEY and CDR2 SVGAGI.